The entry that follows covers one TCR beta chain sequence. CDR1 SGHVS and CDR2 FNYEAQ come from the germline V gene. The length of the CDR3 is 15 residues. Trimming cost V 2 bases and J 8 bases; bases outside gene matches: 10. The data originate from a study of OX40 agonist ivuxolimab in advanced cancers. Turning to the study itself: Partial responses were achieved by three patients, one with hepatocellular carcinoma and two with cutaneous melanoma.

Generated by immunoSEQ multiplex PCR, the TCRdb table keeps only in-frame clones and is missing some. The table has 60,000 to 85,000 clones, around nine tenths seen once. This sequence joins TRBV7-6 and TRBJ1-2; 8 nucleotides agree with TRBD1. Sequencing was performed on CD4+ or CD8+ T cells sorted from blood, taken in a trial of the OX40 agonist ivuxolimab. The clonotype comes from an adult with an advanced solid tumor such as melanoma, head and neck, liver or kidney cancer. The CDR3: CASSLNQGATGGYTF. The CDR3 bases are TGTGCCAGCAGCTTAAACCAGGGGGCGACGGGGGGCTACACCTTC.